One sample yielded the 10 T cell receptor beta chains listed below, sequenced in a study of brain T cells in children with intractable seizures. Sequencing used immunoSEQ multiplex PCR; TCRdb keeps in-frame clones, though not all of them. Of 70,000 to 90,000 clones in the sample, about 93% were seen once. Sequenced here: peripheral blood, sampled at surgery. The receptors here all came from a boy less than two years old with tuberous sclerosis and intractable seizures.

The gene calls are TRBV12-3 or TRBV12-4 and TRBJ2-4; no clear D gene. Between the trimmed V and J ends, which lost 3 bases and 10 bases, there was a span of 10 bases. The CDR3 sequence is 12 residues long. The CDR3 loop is CASSFRSAIQYF. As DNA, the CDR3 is TGTGCCAGCAGTTTTCGATCTGCGATTCAGTACTTC.

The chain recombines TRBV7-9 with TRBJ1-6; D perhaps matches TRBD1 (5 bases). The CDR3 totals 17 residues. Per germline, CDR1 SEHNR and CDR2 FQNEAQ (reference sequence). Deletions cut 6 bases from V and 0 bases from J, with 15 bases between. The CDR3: CASRTGLQGSYNSPLHF. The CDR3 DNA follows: TGTGCCAGCAGAACGGGACTGCAAGGCTCCTATAATTCACCCCTCCACTTT.

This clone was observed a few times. The CDR3 sequence: CASSEGRRDSPLHF. The CDR3 DNA sequence: TGTGCCAGTAGTGAGGGGCGGAGAGATTCACCCCTCCACTTT. The genes are TRBV19 and TRBJ1-6; D is possibly TRBD1 (5 bases). Germline lookup yields CDR1 LNHDA and CDR2 SQIVND (reference sequence). V was pared by 5 bases and J by 8 bases, with 13 bases between. CDR3 length: 14 amino acids.

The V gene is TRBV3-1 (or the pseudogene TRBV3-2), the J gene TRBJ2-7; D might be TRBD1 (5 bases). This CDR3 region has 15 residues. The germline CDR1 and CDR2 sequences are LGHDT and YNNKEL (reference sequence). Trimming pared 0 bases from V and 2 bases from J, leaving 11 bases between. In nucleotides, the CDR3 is TGTGCCAGCAGCCAAGATCCGCAGGGCGCCTACGAGCAGTACTTC. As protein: CASSQDPQGAYEQYF.

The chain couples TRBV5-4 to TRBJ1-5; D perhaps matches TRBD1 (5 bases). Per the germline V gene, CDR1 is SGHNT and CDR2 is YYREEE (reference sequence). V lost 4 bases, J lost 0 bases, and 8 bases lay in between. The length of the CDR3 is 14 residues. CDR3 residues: CASSHQGSNQPQHF. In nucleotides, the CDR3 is TGTGCCAGCAGCCATCAGGGTAGCAATCAGCCCCAGCATTTT.

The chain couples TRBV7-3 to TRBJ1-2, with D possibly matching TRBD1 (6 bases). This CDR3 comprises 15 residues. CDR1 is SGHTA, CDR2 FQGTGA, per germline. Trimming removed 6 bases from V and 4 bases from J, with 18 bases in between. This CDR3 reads CASSIGPGASYGYTF. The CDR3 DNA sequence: TGTGCCAGCAGTATAGGGCCAGGGGCTAGCTATGGCTACACCTTC.

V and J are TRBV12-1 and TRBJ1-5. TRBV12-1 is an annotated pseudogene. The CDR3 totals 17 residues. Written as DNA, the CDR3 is TGTGCCAGCAGCCCCTCGGGCAGACCCTATAGCAATCAGCCCCAGCATTTT. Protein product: CASSPSGRPYSNQPQHF.

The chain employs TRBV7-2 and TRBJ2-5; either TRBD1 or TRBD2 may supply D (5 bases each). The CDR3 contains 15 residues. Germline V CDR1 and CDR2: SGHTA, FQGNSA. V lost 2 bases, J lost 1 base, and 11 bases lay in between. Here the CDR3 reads CASSLLGTVQETQYF. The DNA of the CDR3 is TGTGCCAGCAGCTTACTCGGGACGGTCCAAGAGACCCAGTACTTC.

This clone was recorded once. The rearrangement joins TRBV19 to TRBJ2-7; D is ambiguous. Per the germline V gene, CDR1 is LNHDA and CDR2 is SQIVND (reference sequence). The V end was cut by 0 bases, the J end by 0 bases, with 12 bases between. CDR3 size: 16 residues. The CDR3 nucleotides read TGTGCCAGTAGTATAGATCTACAGTTGAGCTCCTACGAGCAGTACTTC. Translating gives CASSIDLQLSSYEQYF.

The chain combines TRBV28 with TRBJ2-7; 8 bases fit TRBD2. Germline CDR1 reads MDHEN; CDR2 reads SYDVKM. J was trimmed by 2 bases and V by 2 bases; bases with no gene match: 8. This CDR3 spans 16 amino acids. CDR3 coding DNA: TGTGCCAGCAGTTTAGCCCAACTAGCGGAGACCTACGAGCAGTACTTC. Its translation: CASSLAQLAETYEQYF.